What follows are 25 T cell receptor beta chains derived from one specimen sequenced in a study of beta chain features in type 1 diabetes. Study-level results: In all four CD4+ subsets, TCRB CDR3 length was significantly, moderately reduced in type 1 diabetes.

Their specific antigens are unknown. As every portion of the isolated RNA was reverse transcribed, the sequencing read expressed TCRB transcripts. The method was immunoSEQ multiplex PCR; TCRdb's version includes in-frame clones alone and lacks a portion of them. Among about 160,000 clones, 63% were seen once, and the ten largest hold roughly 0.089%. What was sequenced was naive CD4+ T cells from blood. The receptors originated from a man aged 25-45 years with type 1 diabetes.

This CDR3 reads CASSLGGLAKNIQYF. The CDR3 coding sequence is TGTGCCAGCAGTTTAGGGGGTCTAGCCAAAAACATTCAGTACTTC. This chain links TRBV28 with TRBJ2-4; D is tentatively TRBD1 or TRBD2 (5 bases each). The germline V gene has CDR1 MDHEN and CDR2 SYDVKM. The V gene lost 2 bases and the J gene lost 0 bases, with 8 bases spanning the gap. This CDR3 contains 15 residues.

The chain carries TRBV11-2 and TRBJ2-3, with TRBD2 matching over 7 bases. Per the germline V gene, CDR1 is SGHAT and CDR2 is FQNNGV. The CDR3 contains 17 residues. With V trimmed by 0 bases and J by 2 bases, 8 bases remained unmatched. In DNA form, the CDR3 reads TGTGCCAGCAGCTTAGATCCCCAGGGAGGGATCACAGATACGCAGTATTTT. This sequence encodes CASSLDPQGGITDTQYF.

This chain joins TRBV27 and TRBJ2-7; 9 nucleotides match TRBD1. The CDR3 spans 15 residues. With 3 bases clipped from V and 3 bases from J, the junction kept 6 bases outside the gene matches. CDR1 is MNHEY and CDR2 is SMNVEV in the germline V gene (reference sequence). The CDR3 reads CASSFQDRGFYEQYF. The CDR3 DNA reads as TGTGCCAGCAGTTTTCAGGACAGGGGATTCTACGAGCAGTACTTC.

Here the CDR3 reads CASSKQETQYF. CDR3 DNA sequence: TGTGCCAGCAGCAAACAAGAGACCCAGTACTTC. The gene calls are TRBV13 and TRBJ2-5; D is undetermined. The CDR3 is 11 amino acids. CDR1 PRHDT and CDR2 FYEKMQ come from the germline V gene (reference sequence). Trimming left V 5 bases short and J 2 bases short, with 3 bases between.

This chain connects TRBV19 to TRBJ1-1; D ambiguous. In germline, CDR1 is LNHDA, CDR2 SQIVND (reference sequence). The V gene lost 7 bases and the J gene lost 0 bases, with 3 bases spanning the gap. This CDR3 comprises 11 residues. CDR3 coding DNA: TGTGCCAGTAAAATGAACACTGAAGCTTTCTTT. Encoded protein: CASKMNTEAFF.

The chain uses TRBV10-3 and TRBJ2-1, with 8 bases identical to TRBD1. Trimming removed 6 bases from V and 5 bases from J; junction bases left unmatched: 3. Per the germline V gene, CDR1 is ENHRY and CDR2 is SYGVKD. This CDR3 comprises 13 residues. This CDR3 is CAIRGTGNNEQFF. The CDR3 coding sequence is TGTGCCATCAGAGGGACAGGCAACAATGAGCAGTTCTTC.

The chain uses TRBV7-2 and TRBJ2-3; 13 nucleotides match TRBD2. The V gene's germline CDR1 is SGHTA and CDR2 FQGNSA. The CDR3 has 18 amino acids. Losses at the gene ends were 3 bases for V and 1 base for J; bases not matched to a gene: 7. As DNA, the CDR3 is TGTGCCAGCAGCTTTAGCCCGGGGACTAGCGGGGGCACAGATACGCAGTATTTT. Its translation is CASSFSPGTSGGTDTQYF. Looking up the rest from reference TRBV7-2 and TRBJ2-3 gives the full variable domain: GAGVSQSPSNKVTEKGKDVELRCDPISGHTALYWYRQSLGQGLEFLIYFQGNSAPDKSGLPSDRFSAERTGGSVSTLTIQRTQQEDSAVYLCASSFSPGTSGGTDTQYFGPGTRLTVL.

The V and J genes are TRBV29-1 and TRBJ2-1; 14 nucleotides match TRBD2. The trim removed 2 bases at V and 0 bases at J, leaving 3 bases unmatched. This CDR3 contains 17 residues. The germline gives CDR1 SQVTM, CDR2 ANQGSEA. The CDR3 sequence: CSVESGLAGGSYNEQFF. The CDR3 region has the DNA TGCAGCGTTGAATCCGGACTAGCGGGGGGCTCCTACAATGAGCAGTTCTTC.

This sequence joins TRBV29-1 and TRBJ1-2; D is possibly TRBD1 (6 bases). Per germline, CDR1 SQVTM and CDR2 ANQGSEA. V shed 6 bases and J shed 2 bases, with 16 bases lying between them. This CDR3 has 14 residues. The CDR3 nucleotides read TGCAGCGTCGCACCACTACAGGGAAACTATGGCTACACCTTC. Translating it yields CSVAPLQGNYGYTF. The entire variable domain, with the rest obtained from reference TRBV29-1 and TRBJ1-2, is as follows: SAVISQKPSRDICQRGTSLTIQCQVDSQVTMMFWYRQQPGQSLTLIATANQGSEATYESGFVIDKFPISRPNLTFSTLTVSNMSPEDSSIYLCSVAPLQGNYGYTFGSGTRLTVV.

The chain uses TRBV29-1 and TRBJ2-3, with 8 bases matching TRBD1. V was pared by 6 bases and J by 4 bases, with 9 bases of the junction left unmatched. CDR1 and CDR2 from the germline V gene are SQVTM and ANQGSEA. The CDR3 totals 14 residues. CDR3 loop: CSVQGQGASDTQYF. The CDR3 bases are TGCAGCGTGCAAGGACAGGGTGCTTCAGATACGCAGTATTTT.

The chain combines TRBV29-1 with TRBJ1-2; tentatively, D is TRBD1 (5 bases). The CDR3 totals 13 residues. Germline CDR1 is SQVTM and CDR2 is ANQGSEA. With 0 bases removed from V and 7 bases from J, the gap between germline ends came to 12 bases. The CDR3 DNA reads TGCAGCGTTGAAGACCCAGGGAAAGGTGGCTACACCTTC. Translating it yields CSVEDPGKGGYTF.

V and J are TRBV9 and TRBJ2-3; D gene unclear. The CDR3 totals 16 residues. CDR1 is SGDLS and CDR2 is YYNGEE in the germline V gene. Between the trimmed V and J ends, which lost 0 bases and 0 bases, there was a span of 11 bases. The CDR3 nucleotides read TGTGCCAGCAGCGTAGAGGCCGGATCTAGCACAGATACGCAGTATTTT. Translated: CASSVEAGSSTDTQYF.

V gene TRBV7-2 combines with J gene TRBJ1-5; 7 bases map to TRBD1. There are 14 residues in the CDR3. Per the germline V gene, CDR1 is SGHTA and CDR2 is FQGNSA. V lost 7 bases and J lost 10; bases outside the gene matches: 13. DNA for the CDR3: TGTGCCAGCACCCCTGGGGGTCAGGGGGAACCCCAGCATTTT. Its translation is CASTPGGQGEPQHF.

The chain joins TRBV30 to TRBJ1-4; no clear D. Trimming left V 3 bases short and J 5 bases short, with 13 bases between. This CDR3 has 14 residues. Germline CDR1 and CDR2: GTSNPN and SVGIG (reference sequence). DNA for the CDR3: TGTGCCTGGAGCGGGGTCCAGATAAATGAAAAACTGTTTTTT. Its protein product is CAWSGVQINEKLFF.

V and J are TRBV18 and TRBJ2-7; maybe TRBD1 (6 bases). This CDR3 contains 16 residues. V shed 0 bases and J shed 2 bases, with 14 bases lying between them. Per germline, CDR1 KGHSH and CDR2 LQKENI. The CDR3 coding sequence is TGTGCCAGCTCACCACCTGTTGCAGGGGCGGCCTACGAGCAGTACTTC. Encoded protein: CASSPPVAGAAYEQYF.

The table lists this clone with a count of one. V is TRBV30 and J is TRBJ2-2, with D perhaps assigned TRBD1 or TRBD2 (5 bases each). CDR1 and CDR2 (germline): GTSNPN, SVGIG (reference sequence). CDR3 size: 15 residues. The CDR3 bases are TGTGCGGCCAACCACCGGGGCCCGAACACCGGGGAGCTGTTTTTT. It codes for CAANHRGPNTGELFF. Together with reference TRBV30 and TRBJ2-2, the CDR3 gives the full variable domain: SQTIHQWPATLVQPVGSPLSLECTVEGTSNPNLYWYRQAAGRGLQLLFYSVGIGQISSEVPQNLSASRPQDRQFILSSKKLLLSDSGFYLCAANHRGPNTGELFFGEGSRLTVL.

The chain carries TRBV5-6 and TRBJ2-5; TRBD1 is a possible D gene (6 bases). The CDR3 sequence is 14 residues long. V gave up 1 base and J gave up 1 base, with 8 bases separating them. Germline V gives CDR1 SGHDT, CDR2 YYEEEE. The CDR3 reads CASSLWGPQETQYF. Written as DNA, the CDR3 is TGTGCCAGCAGCTTGTGGGGGCCCCAAGAGACCCAGTACTTC.

The chain uses TRBV7-9 and TRBJ1-6, with D possibly matching TRBD1 (5 bases). V lost 3 bases to trimming and J lost 8 bases, with 11 bases between them. This CDR3 comprises 14 residues. Germline CDR1 is SEHNR and CDR2 is FQNEAQ (reference sequence). The CDR3 bases are TGTGCCAGCAGCTTGAATTGGGGCGATTCACCCCTCCACTTT. Translation: CASSLNWGDSPLHF.

The chain carries TRBV7-2 and TRBJ2-5, with D hard to call. CDR3 length equals 13 residues. The V and J ends lost 2 bases and 1 base respectively, with 5 bases between them. Germline V lookup: CDR1 SGHTA, CDR2 FQGNSA. The CDR3 protein is CASSLWPQETQYF. CDR3 DNA sequence: TGTGCCAGCAGCTTATGGCCCCAAGAGACCCAGTACTTC.

The V gene is TRBV29-1, the J gene TRBJ1-1; D call uncertain. Deletions cut 7 bases from V and 4 bases from J, with 13 bases between. The CDR3 spans 12 residues. CDR1 is SQVTM, CDR2 ANQGSEA, per germline. The CDR3 loop is CSAGEWGTEAFF. CDR3 DNA sequence: TGCAGCGCTGGCGAGTGGGGCACTGAAGCTTTCTTT.

The chain has TRBV27 and TRBJ2-7; possibly TRBD1 for D (5 bases). With 3 bases removed from V and 0 bases from J, the gap between germline ends came to 9 bases. Germline V gene lookup returns CDR1 MNHEY and CDR2 SMNVEV (reference sequence). The CDR3 contains 14 residues. The CDR3, as DNA: TGTGCCAGCAGTTTGAGGACAAACTCCTACGAGCAGTACTTC. It encodes CASSLRTNSYEQYF.

In this sample, this clone turned up a few times. The rearrangement links TRBV7-9 to TRBJ2-4, with a weak D call TRBD2 (5 bases). V was cut by 3 bases and J by 8 bases, with 14 bases left in between. CDR1 is SEHNR, CDR2 FQNEAQ, per germline (reference sequence). The CDR3 is 14 residues long. The CDR3 spells CASSFHAKGDIQYF. The CDR3 nucleotides are TGTGCCAGCAGCTTCCACGCTAAGGGAGACATTCAGTACTTC.

The chain couples TRBV30 to TRBJ2-1; TRBD2 matches at 9 bases. The V gene end was trimmed by 3 bases and the J gene end by 4 bases; junction bases not matched to a gene: 7. The CDR3 spans 15 residues. Germline V gene data show CDR1 as GTSNPN and CDR2 as SVGIG (reference sequence). CDR3 residues: CAWSRLADIYNEQFF. In nucleotides, the CDR3 is TGTGCCTGGAGCCGACTAGCGGACATTTACAATGAGCAGTTCTTC.

This clone came up a few times. The chain has TRBV30 and TRBJ1-5; D possibly corresponds to TRBD1 (6 bases). The CDR3 contains 13 residues. Per germline, CDR1 GTSNPN and CDR2 SVGIG (reference sequence). Trimming left V 2 bases short and J 4 bases short, with 9 bases between. The CDR3 region has the DNA TGTGCCTGGAGTTACCAGGGGAATCAGCCCCAGCATTTT. Protein: CAWSYQGNQPQHF.

The CDR3 DNA is TGTGCCAGCAGGCTACAGGGCTCGCTTACCTACGAGCAGTACTTC. Its translation: CASRLQGSLTYEQYF. This chain joins TRBV27 and TRBJ2-7, with D perhaps TRBD1 (6 bases). This CDR3 region has 15 residues. The ends were cut back, 6 bases at V and 2 bases at J, with 17 bases in the middle. The germline CDR1 and CDR2 sequences are MNHEY and SMNVEV (reference sequence).